The clone carrying this T cell receptor (beta chain) was seen just once. The antigen is not known. The CDR3 spans 15 residues. Trimming removed 1 base from V and 10 bases from J, with 17 bases in between. Germline V CDR1 and CDR2: LNHNV, YYDKDF (reference sequence). This specimen comes from a study of cytomegalovirus exposure and HLA in healthy donors. Study observations and caveats: TCR beta sequences reportedly predicted the HLA-A and HLA-B alleles of most subjects accurately. Presence/absence analysis assumed near-uniform sequencing depth across donors.

Vbeta (60) and Jbeta (13) primers were used in the PCR. Measured with immunoSEQ multiplex PCR; TCRdb has only the in-frame clones, and not every one. The sample has 100,000 or so clones; 74% are singletons. This chain uses TRBV15 with TRBJ2-1; D is perhaps TRBD2 (6 bases). The specimen sequenced was PBMCs. The TCR originated in a man in his fifties in good health and CMV-seropositive. The DNA of the CDR3 is TGTGCCACCAGCAGAGTTGCGGGGATATCTCGGGAGCAGTTCTTC. Translating it yields CATSRVAGISREQFF.